Reported below is one T cell receptor beta chain. Its antigen is unidentified. The data are from a study of neoadjuvant anti-PD-1 for oral cavity cancer. Study-wide points: PBMC Gini-index clonality exceeded responders' in non-responders post-nivolumab. Higher pretreatment Treg/Th17 ratios tracked higher pretreatment blood clonality.

Using immunoSEQ multiplex PCR, the repertoire was profiled, and TCRdb retains in-frame clones only, with some absent. The sample contains around 13,000 clones, around three fifths of which appear only once. Germline V gene lookup returns CDR1 GTSNPN and CDR2 SVGIG (reference sequence). V was shortened by 0 bases and J by 4 bases, with 15 bases between the two germline ends. The CDR3 contains 15 residues. The starting material was PBMCs, obtained before nivolumab (anti-PD-1) treatment. This TCR came from a person aged 40 to 85 with oral cavity squamous cell carcinoma. The rearrangement joins TRBV30 to TRBJ1-2; possibly TRBD1 for D (5 bases). The DNA of the CDR3 is TGTGCCTGGAGTGTACGTTATGGGGGGAGCTATGGCTACACCTTC. Residues: CAWSVRYGGSYGYTF.